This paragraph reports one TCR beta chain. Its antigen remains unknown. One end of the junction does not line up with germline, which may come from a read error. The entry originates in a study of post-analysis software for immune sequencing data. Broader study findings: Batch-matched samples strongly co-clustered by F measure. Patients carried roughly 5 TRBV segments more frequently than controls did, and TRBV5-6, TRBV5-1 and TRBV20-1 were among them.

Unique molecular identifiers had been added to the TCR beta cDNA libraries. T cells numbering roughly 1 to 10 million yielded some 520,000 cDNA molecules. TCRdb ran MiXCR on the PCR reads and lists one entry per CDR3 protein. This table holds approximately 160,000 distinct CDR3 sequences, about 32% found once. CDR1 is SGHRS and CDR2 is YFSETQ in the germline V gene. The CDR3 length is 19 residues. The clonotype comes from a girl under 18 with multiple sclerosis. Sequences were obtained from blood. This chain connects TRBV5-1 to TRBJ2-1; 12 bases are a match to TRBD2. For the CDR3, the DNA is TGCGCCGGCAGCCTTCTCATTCGGACTAGCGGGAAACGCTACAGTGAGCAGTTCTTC. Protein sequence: CAGSLLIRTSGKRYSEQFF.